The table lists the clone carrying this T cell receptor beta chain with a few counts. This sample is part of a study of T cells in Graves' hyperthyroidism and ophthalmopathy. With a duration under 2 months, the hyperthyroidism was newly diagnosed in patients aged 18 to 65. Patients were excluded for uncontrolled infection, other autoimmune disease, pregnancy or lactation. Diagnoses used clinical symptoms, serum thyroxine and TRAb, thyroid ultrasound and orbital computed tomography. PBMCs were sourced from around 10 ml fresh peripheral blood. Germline V gives CDR1 SGHDN, CDR2 FVKESK. The V gene end was trimmed by 4 bases and the J gene end by 7 bases; junction bases not matched to a gene: 4. CDR3 length: 14 amino acids. There were TCR beta CDR3 regions amplified from RNA transcripts. The study used the HTBI primer set for a first-round RT-PCR of the TCR CDR3. MiXCR, run by TCRdb on the multiplex PCR reads, gives a single entry per CDR3 protein. The sample yields 550,000 to 800,000 distinct CDR3 sequences, roughly 17% seen once.

The chain carries TRBV14 and TRBJ1-6; 7 positions match TRBD1. The source is a man aged 45-60 years with Graves' hyperthyroidism. The sample was blood. In nucleotides, the CDR3 is TGTGCCAGCAGCCTCGAGACAGGGAATTCACCCCTCCACTTT. This sequence encodes CASSLETGNSPLHF.